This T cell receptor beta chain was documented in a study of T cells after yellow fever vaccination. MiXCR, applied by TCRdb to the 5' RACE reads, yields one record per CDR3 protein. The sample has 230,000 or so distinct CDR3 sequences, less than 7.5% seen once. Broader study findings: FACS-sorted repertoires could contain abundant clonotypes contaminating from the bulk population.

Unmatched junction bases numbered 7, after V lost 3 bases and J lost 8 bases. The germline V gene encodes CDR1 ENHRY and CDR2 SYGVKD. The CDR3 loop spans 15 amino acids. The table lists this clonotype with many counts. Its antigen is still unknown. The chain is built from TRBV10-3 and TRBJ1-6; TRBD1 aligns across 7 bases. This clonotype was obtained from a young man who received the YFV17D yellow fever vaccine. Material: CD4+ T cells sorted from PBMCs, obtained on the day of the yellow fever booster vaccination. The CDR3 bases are TGTGCCATCAGTGATAGGGACAGACGGGATTCACCCCTCCACTTT. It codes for CAISDRDRRDSPLHF.